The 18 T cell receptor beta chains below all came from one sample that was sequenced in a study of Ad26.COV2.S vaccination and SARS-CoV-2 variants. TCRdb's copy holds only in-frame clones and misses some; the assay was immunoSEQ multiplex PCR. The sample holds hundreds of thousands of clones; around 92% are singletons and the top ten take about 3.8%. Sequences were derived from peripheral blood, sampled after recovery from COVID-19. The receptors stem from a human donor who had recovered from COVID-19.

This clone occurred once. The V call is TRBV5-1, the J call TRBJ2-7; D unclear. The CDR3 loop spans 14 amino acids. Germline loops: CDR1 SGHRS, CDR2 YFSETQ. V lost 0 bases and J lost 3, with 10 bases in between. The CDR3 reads CASSLDYRDYEQYF. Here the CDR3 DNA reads TGCGCCAGCAGCTTGGATTACAGAGACTACGAGCAGTACTTC.

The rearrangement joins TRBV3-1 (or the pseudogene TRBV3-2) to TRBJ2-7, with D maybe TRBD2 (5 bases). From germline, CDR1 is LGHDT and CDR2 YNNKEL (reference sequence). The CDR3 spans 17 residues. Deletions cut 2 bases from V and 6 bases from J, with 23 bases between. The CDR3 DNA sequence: TGTGCCAGCAGCCAACCGGATGTTTTAGAGGGTTCCGTCGAGCAGTACTTC. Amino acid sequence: CASSQPDVLEGSVEQYF.

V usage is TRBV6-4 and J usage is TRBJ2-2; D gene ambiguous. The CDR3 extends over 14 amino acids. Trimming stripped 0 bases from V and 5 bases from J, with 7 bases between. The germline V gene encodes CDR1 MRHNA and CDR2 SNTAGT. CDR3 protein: CASSDSILTGELFF. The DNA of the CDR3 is TGTGCCAGCAGTGACTCGATTCTTACCGGGGAGCTGTTTTTT.

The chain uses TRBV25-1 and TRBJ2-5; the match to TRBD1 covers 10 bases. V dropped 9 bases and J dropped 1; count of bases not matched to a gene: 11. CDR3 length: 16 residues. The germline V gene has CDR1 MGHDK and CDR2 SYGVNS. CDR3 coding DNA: TGTGCCAGTGGGGCGCGCGGGACAGGGGTCCAAGAGACCCAGTACTTC. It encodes CASGARGTGVQETQYF.

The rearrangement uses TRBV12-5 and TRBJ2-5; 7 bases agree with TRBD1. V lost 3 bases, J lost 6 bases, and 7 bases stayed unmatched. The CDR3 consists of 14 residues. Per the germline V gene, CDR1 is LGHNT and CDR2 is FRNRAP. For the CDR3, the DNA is TGTGCTAGTGGTTTTACAGGGGAGCACAAGACCCAGTACTTC. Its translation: CASGFTGEHKTQYF.

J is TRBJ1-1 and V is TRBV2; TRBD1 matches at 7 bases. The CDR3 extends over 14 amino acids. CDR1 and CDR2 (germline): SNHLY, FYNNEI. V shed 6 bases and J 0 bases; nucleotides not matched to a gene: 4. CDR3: CASRLGQLNTEAFF. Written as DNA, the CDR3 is TGTGCCAGCAGGTTGGGACAGTTGAACACTGAAGCTTTCTTT.

CDR3 DNA sequence: TGTGCCGGGCAGGGAGGCGACTATGGCTACACCTTC. This encodes CAGQGGDYGYTF. The rearrangement uses TRBV6-6 and TRBJ1-2; D is possibly TRBD1 (5 bases). Germline CDR1 reads MNHNY; CDR2 reads SVGAGI (reference sequence). This CDR3 has 12 amino acids. Trimming shortened V by 11 bases and J by 3 bases, and 13 bases separated the two germline ends.

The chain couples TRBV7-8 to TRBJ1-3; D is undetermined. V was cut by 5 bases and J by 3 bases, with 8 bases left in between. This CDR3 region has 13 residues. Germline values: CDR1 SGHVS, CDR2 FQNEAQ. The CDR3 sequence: CASSPLGGNTIYF. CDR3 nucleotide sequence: TGTGCCAGCAGCCCATTGGGTGGAAACACCATATATTTT.

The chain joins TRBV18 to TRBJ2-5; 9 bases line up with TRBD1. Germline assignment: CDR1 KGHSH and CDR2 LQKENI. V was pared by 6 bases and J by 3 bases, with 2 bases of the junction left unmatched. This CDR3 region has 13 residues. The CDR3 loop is CASSRDREETQYF. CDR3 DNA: TGTGCCAGCTCCCGGGACAGGGAAGAGACCCAGTACTTC.

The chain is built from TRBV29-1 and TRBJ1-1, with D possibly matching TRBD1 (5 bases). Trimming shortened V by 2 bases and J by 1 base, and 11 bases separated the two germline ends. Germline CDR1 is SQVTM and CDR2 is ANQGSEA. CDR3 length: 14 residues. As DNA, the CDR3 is TGCAGCGTTGAAATGCTCAGGGAGAACACTGAAGCTTTCTTT. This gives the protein CSVEMLRENTEAFF.

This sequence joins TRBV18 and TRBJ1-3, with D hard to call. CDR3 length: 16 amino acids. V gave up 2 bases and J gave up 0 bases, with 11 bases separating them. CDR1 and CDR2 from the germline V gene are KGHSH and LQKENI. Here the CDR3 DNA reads TGTGCCAGCTCACCATCCGCCACCATCTCTGGAAACACCATATATTTT. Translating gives CASSPSATISGNTIYF. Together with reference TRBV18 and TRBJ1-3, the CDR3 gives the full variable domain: NAGVMQNPRHLVRRRGQEARLRCSPMKGHSHVYWYRQLPEEGLKFMVYLQKENIIDESGMPKERFSAEFPKEGPSILRIQQVVRGDSAAYFCASSPSATISGNTIYFGEGSWLTVV.

CDR3 DNA: TGTGCCAGCAGCGGGCAGGGGGGAGGGATACAAGGTGAGCAGTTCTTC. Its protein product is CASSGQGGGIQGEQFF. This chain uses TRBV9 with TRBJ2-1; D possibly uses TRBD1 or TRBD2 (7 bases each). There are 16 residues in the CDR3. Trimming left V 3 bases short and J 9 bases short, with 22 bases between. The germline CDR1 and CDR2 sequences are SGDLS and YYNGEE.

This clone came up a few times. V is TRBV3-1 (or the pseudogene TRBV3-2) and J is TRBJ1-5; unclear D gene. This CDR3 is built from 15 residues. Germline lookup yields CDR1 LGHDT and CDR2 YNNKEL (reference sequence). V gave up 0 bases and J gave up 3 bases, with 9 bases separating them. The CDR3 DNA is TGTGCCAGCAGCCAAGATCCCGGGCCCAATCAGCCCCAGCATTTT. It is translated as CASSQDPGPNQPQHF.

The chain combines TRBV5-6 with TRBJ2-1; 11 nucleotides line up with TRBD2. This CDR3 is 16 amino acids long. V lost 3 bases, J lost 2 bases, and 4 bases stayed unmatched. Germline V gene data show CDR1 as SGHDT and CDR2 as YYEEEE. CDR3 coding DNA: TGTGCCAGCAGCTACTTTAGCGGGGGGGCCTACAATGAGCAGTTCTTC. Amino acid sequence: CASSYFSGGAYNEQFF.

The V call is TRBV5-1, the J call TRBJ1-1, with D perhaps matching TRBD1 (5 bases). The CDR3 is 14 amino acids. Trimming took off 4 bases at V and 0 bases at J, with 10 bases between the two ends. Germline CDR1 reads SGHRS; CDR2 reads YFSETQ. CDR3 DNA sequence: TGCGCCAGCAGCCGGACGGACATGAACACTGAAGCTTTCTTT. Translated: CASSRTDMNTEAFF.

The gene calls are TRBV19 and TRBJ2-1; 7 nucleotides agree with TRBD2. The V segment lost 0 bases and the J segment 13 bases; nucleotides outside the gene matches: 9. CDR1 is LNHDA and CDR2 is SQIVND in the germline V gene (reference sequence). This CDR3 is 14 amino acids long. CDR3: CASSIDTVGTKQFF. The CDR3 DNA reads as TGTGCCAGTAGTATAGATACTGTGGGGACTAAACAGTTCTTC.

The chain's CDR3 is CASSPTGRYGYTF. CDR3 in DNA: TGTGCCAGTAGTCCGACAGGGCGATATGGCTACACCTTC. The gene calls are TRBV19 and TRBJ1-2, with 7 bases matching TRBD1. The CDR3 loop spans 13 amino acids. Germline lookup yields CDR1 LNHDA and CDR2 SQIVND (reference sequence). Trimming at V came to 5 bases and at J to 5 bases, leaving 5 bases not matched to a gene.

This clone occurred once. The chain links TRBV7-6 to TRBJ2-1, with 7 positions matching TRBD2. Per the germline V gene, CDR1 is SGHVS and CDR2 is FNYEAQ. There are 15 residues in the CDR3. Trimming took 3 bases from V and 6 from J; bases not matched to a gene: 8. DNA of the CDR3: TGTGCCAGCAGCTTGGTTCCTAGCGGAGTCAATGAGCAGTTCTTC. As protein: CASSLVPSGVNEQFF.